Listed here are 23 T cell receptor beta chains from one sample, sequenced in a study of PD-1 blockade in classical Hodgkin lymphoma. The data were produced by immunoSEQ multiplex PCR, yet TCRdb's version contains in-frame clones alone and is incomplete. This table holds about 51,000 clones, approximately 80% found once. Time point denoted: cycle 4 day 1 (C4D1), after five to seven weeks of nivolumab. Each of the patients experienced relapse following autologous stem cell transplantation, and their brentuximab vedotin exposure differed. Material: peripheral blood mononuclear cells (PBMCs), obtained before the fourth cycle of nivolumab. These receptors were taken from a human donor with classical Hodgkin lymphoma.

This chain joins TRBV9 and TRBJ1-2; D ambiguous. V was cut by 7 bases and J by 3 bases, with 16 bases left in between. This CDR3 region has 14 residues. CDR1 is SGDLS and CDR2 is YYNGEE in the germline V gene. The CDR3 loop is CASSPSSGDYGYTF. CDR3 bases: TGTGCCAGCTCCCCTTCTTCGGGAGACTATGGCTACACCTTC.

The rearrangement joins TRBV6-4 to TRBJ2-7, with TRBD1 matching 9 bases. The CDR3 covers 18 residues. Trimming at V came to 6 bases and at J to 2 bases, leaving 17 bases not matched to a gene. Germline CDR1 reads MRHNA; CDR2 reads SNTAGT. The CDR3 region is CASSGRAPPGQGTYEQYF. CDR3 nucleotides: TGTGCCAGCAGCGGGCGGGCCCCACCGGGACAGGGAACCTACGAGCAGTACTTC.

V is TRBV6-5 and J is TRBJ2-1, with unresolved D. Germline V gene sequence: CDR1 MNHEY, CDR2 SVGAGI. Trimming took 5 bases from V and 0 from J, leaving 8 bases between them. The CDR3 length is 14 residues. In DNA form, the CDR3 reads TGTGCCAGCAGTGAGGTAAACTCCTACAATGAGCAGTTCTTC. The encoded protein is CASSEVNSYNEQFF.

This clone came up once. The chain couples TRBV28 to TRBJ2-2, with TRBD2 identical over 15 bases. J lost 7 bases, V lost 7 bases, and 10 bases had no gene match. The CDR3 length is 17 residues. CDR1 and CDR2 (germline): MDHEN, SYDVKM. The CDR3: CASTLGLAGGKNGELFF. As DNA, the CDR3 is TGTGCCAGCACCTTGGGACTAGCGGGGGGAAAAAACGGGGAGCTGTTTTTT.

The CDR3 nucleotides read TGTGCCAGCAGCCCTGGACAGGGGATAGAGACCCAGTACTTC. Its translation is CASSPGQGIETQYF. The genes are TRBV5-6 and TRBJ2-5; TRBD1 agrees at 9 bases. J was trimmed by 4 bases and V by 4 bases; bases with no gene match: 5. From germline, CDR1 is SGHDT and CDR2 YYEEEE. This CDR3 spans 14 amino acids.

This rearrangement joins TRBV9 to TRBJ1-4; 7 nucleotides line up with TRBD1. V lost 0 bases to trimming and J lost 3 bases; unmatched junction nucleotides: 5. The CDR3 covers 16 residues. Germline lookup yields CDR1 SGDLS and CDR2 YYNGEE. CDR3 sequence reads: CASSVGQGYPNEKLFF. The DNA of the CDR3 is TGTGCCAGCAGCGTAGGACAGGGCTACCCTAATGAAAAACTGTTTTTT.

The chain combines TRBV9 with TRBJ1-2; the D is unclear. Germline CDR1 reads SGDLS; CDR2 reads YYNGEE. With 0 bases removed from V and 2 bases from J, the gap between germline ends came to 11 bases. The CDR3 length is 15 residues. The CDR3 loop reads CASSVVPGINYGYTF. CDR3 sequence (DNA): TGTGCCAGCAGCGTAGTCCCGGGGATCAACTATGGCTACACCTTC.

This chain uses TRBV30 with TRBJ1-2, with D unresolved. Germline CDR1 GTSNPN, CDR2 SVGIG (reference sequence). With 4 bases removed from V and 0 bases from J, the gap between germline ends came to 18 bases. The CDR3 covers 16 residues. Here the CDR3 DNA reads TGTGCCTGGACTAGGACGGAGATTCTATCTAACTATGGCTACACCTTC. Translated: CAWTRTEILSNYGYTF.

J is TRBJ1-4 and V is TRBV6-1; D is ambiguous. Germline lookup yields CDR1 MNHNS and CDR2 SASEGT. The CDR3 consists of 15 residues. Trimming cost V 5 bases and J 11 bases, with 21 bases left between them. The CDR3 coding sequence is TGTGCCAGCAGTCCCCACCCAGTAAATATAAGGAAACTGTTTTTT. This gives the protein CASSPHPVNIRKLFF.

This clone was counted a single time. The same CDR3 can be traced to other DNA sequences in this sample. CDR3 protein: CASSQEGGNSYNEQFF. In DNA, the CDR3 is TGCGCCAGCAGCCAAGAGGGGGGGAACTCCTACAATGAGCAGTTCTTC. The chain joins TRBV4-1 to TRBJ2-1, with 7 bases identical to TRBD2. From germline, CDR1 is MGHRA and CDR2 YSYEKL. V was clipped by 0 bases and J by 0 bases; unmatched bases: 2. This CDR3 region has 16 residues.

The gene calls are TRBV6-6 and TRBJ1-5; 7 positions match TRBD1. Germline V CDR1 and CDR2: MNHNY, SVGAGI (reference sequence). The ends lost 1 base at V and 7 bases at J; junction bases unmatched: 7. The CDR3 spans 15 residues. The CDR3 is CASSYFRGGEQPQHF. The CDR3 nucleotides are TGTGCCAGCAGTTACTTCAGAGGGGGCGAGCAGCCCCAGCATTTT.

CDR3 in DNA: TGTGCCAGTGCACGTGTTGGGTTCATCTATGGCTACACCTTC. This translates into CASARVGFIYGYTF. The rearrangement joins TRBV19 to TRBJ1-2; the D is unclear. Germline V gene lookup returns CDR1 LNHDA and CDR2 SQIVND (reference sequence). The CDR3 sequence is 14 residues long. Trimming removed 8 bases from V and 4 bases from J, with 17 bases in between.

This clone appeared a single time. One junction end does not reproduce the germline sequence, and a read error may be involved. The same CDR3 can be traced to other DNA sequences in this sample. The chain uses TRBV5-1 and TRBJ1-5; D remains ambiguous. Germline assignment: CDR1 SGHRS and CDR2 YFSETQ. The CDR3 consists of 15 residues. This CDR3 reads CASSLFGIADQPQHF. In nucleotides, the CDR3 is TGCGCTAGCAGCCTTTTCGGGATAGCGGATCAGCCCCAGCATTTT.

The chain carries TRBV28 and TRBJ2-1; 9 bases fit TRBD2. This CDR3 contains 12 residues. Germline V CDR1 and CDR2: MDHEN, SYDVKM. With 6 bases clipped from V and 10 bases from J, the junction kept 4 bases outside the gene matches. The CDR3 bases are TGTGCCAGCAGGGGTAGCGGGAGCGAGCAGTTCTTC. It translates to CASRGSGSEQFF.

This clone was picked up one time. V is TRBV4-1 and J is TRBJ2-7; D call uncertain. The CDR3 covers 16 residues. The V gene's germline CDR1 is MGHRA and CDR2 YSYEKL. Between the trimmed V and J ends, which lost 1 base and 1 base, there was a span of 14 bases. The CDR3 bases are TGCGCCAGCAGCCAAGGGGTCGGGCTAGGGTCCTACGAGCAGTACTTC. Protein: CASSQGVGLGSYEQYF.

The chain links TRBV5-4 to TRBJ2-1; no definite D call. Deletions cut 0 bases from V and 0 bases from J, with 7 bases between. The CDR3 runs to 15 residues. Germline V gives CDR1 SGHNT, CDR2 YYREEE (reference sequence). The CDR3 coding sequence is TGTGCCAGCAGCTTGGACCCAAGCTCCTACAATGAGCAGTTCTTC. Encoded protein: CASSLDPSSYNEQFF.

This chain connects TRBV7-9 to TRBJ2-1, with D maybe TRBD2 (5 bases). CDR3 length: 15 residues. V was shortened by 4 bases and J by 7 bases, with 17 bases between the two germline ends. CDR1 is SEHNR, CDR2 FQNEAQ, per germline (reference sequence). The CDR3 region has the DNA TGTGCCAGCAGCTCTACCGGGATGGAAAGAAATGAGCAGTTCTTC. It is translated as CASSSTGMERNEQFF.

CDR3 in DNA: TGTGCCAGCAGTCCCGGACAGGCTGGGGCCAACGTCCTGACTTTC. This gives the protein CASSPGQAGANVLTF. This sequence joins TRBV27 and TRBJ2-6; TRBD1 matches 7 bases. Germline V CDR1 and CDR2: MNHEY, SMNVEV (reference sequence). The V and J ends lost 5 bases and 2 bases, in that order; junction bases with no gene match: 3. The CDR3 sequence is 15 residues long.

J is TRBJ2-1 and V is TRBV28; 10 nucleotides match TRBD2. After removal of 2 bases from V and 0 bases from J, the junction contained 7 bases not matched to a gene. The CDR3 spans 18 residues. The V gene's germline CDR1 is MDHEN and CDR2 SYDVKM. The CDR3: CASSLIPTSGVSYNEQFF. The CDR3 DNA follows: TGTGCCAGCAGTTTAATCCCAACTAGCGGGGTCTCCTACAATGAGCAGTTCTTC.

The CDR3 bases are TGTGCCAGCAGTCAGAGGACAGATACGCAGTATTTT. The encoded protein is CASSQRTDTQYF. This chain joins TRBV6-6 and TRBJ2-3, with D unclear. V was shortened by 5 bases and J by 3 bases, with 6 bases between the two germline ends. The CDR3 spans 12 residues. Germline V gene sequence: CDR1 MNHNY, CDR2 SVGAGI (reference sequence).

This sequence joins TRBV29-1 and TRBJ2-2; 12 bases match TRBD2. Germline trimming cut 6 bases from V and 6 bases from J; bases unmatched to any gene: 5. The CDR3 is made up of 14 amino acids. Germline V lookup: CDR1 SQVTM, CDR2 ANQGSEA. The CDR3 region is CSVRGLAGPGELFF. Here the CDR3 DNA reads TGCAGCGTGCGGGGACTAGCGGGTCCCGGGGAGCTGTTTTTT.

The rearrangement joins TRBV5-6 to TRBJ1-4; no firm D call. V lost 7 bases and J lost 4, with 20 bases in between. Looked up from germline, CDR1 is SGHDT and CDR2 is YYEEEE. The length of the CDR3 is 16 residues. The CDR3 here is CASATWLGFVNEKLFF. The CDR3 DNA reads as TGTGCCAGCGCGACGTGGTTGGGGTTTGTTAATGAAAAACTGTTTTTT.

This clone was seen at least ten times. The chain couples TRBV7-2 to TRBJ2-1, with 7 bases fitting TRBD1. V trimming: 3 bases; J trimming: 3 bases; junction bases outside the gene matches: 5. This CDR3 region has 15 residues. Germline CDR1 and CDR2: SGHTA and FQGNSA. DNA for the CDR3: TGTGCCAGCAGCTTGATGACAGGGAACTACAATGAGCAGTTCTTC. It encodes CASSLMTGNYNEQFF. The complete variable domain, with remaining parts taken from reference TRBV7-2 and TRBJ2-1, reads GAGVSQSPSNKVTEKGKDVELRCDPISGHTALYWYRQSLGQGLEFLIYFQGNSAPDKSGLPSDRFSAERTGGSVSTLTIQRTQQEDSAVYLCASSLMTGNYNEQFFGPGTRLTVL.